The TCR beta chain described here comes from a study of cytomegalovirus exposure and HLA in healthy donors. Findings of the study overall: Some highly shared sequence variants likely arose as a pipeline artifact. According to a later analysis, most TCR beta chains associated with CMV appeared HLA-restricted. A few of the chains that were CMV-associated were confirmed in vitro to be specific for CMV antigens. Analyzed later, association rates of TCRs varied across HLA loci, with DRB1 most and HLA-C fewest.

With regard to this clone: No antigen is known for it.

The CDR3 length is 15 residues. In germline, CDR1 is LGHNA, CDR2 YSLEER. V lost 0 bases and J lost 1, with 9 bases in between. Primers for the PCR totalled 60 Vbeta and 13 Jbeta. Measured with immunoSEQ multiplex PCR; TCRdb has only the in-frame clones, and not every one. The table records approximately 42,000 clones, roughly 80% of them present only once. Sequenced material: PBMCs. The chain has TRBV4-3 and TRBJ2-5; D gene uncertain. This sequence originates from a man aged 45-60 years in good health and CMV-seronegative. DNA for the CDR3: TGCGCCAGCAGCCAAGAAGTTCGGTTCCAAGAGACCCAGTACTTC. Amino acids: CASSQEVRFQETQYF.